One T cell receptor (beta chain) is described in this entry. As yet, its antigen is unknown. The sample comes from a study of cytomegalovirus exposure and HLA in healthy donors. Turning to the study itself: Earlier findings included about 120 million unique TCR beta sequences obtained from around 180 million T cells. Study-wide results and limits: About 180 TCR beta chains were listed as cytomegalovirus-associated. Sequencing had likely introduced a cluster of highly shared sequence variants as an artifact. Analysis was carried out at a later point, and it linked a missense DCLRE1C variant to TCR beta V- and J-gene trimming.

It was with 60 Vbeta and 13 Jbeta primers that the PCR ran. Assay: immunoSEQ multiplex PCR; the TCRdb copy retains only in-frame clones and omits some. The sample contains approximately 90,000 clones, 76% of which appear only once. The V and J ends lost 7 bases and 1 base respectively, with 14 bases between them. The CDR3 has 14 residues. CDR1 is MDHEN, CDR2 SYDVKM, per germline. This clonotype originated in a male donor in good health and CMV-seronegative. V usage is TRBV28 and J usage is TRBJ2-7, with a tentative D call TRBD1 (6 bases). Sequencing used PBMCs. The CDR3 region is CASMTGGESYEQYF. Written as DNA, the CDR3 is TGTGCCAGCATGACAGGTGGGGAATCCTACGAGCAGTACTTC.